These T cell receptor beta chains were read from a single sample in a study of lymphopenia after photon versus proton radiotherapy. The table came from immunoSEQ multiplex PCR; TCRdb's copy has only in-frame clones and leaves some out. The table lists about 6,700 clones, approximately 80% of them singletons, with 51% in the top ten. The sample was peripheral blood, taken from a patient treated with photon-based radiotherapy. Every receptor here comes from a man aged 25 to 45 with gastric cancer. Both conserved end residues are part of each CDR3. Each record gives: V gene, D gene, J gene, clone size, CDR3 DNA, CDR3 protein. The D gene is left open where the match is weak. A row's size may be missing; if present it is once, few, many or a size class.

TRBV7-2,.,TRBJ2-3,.,TGTGCCAGCAGCTTAATCGGTGTACGGCACACAGATACGCAGTATTTT,CASSLIGVRHTDTQYF
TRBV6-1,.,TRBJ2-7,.,TGTGCCAGCAGTGATGGTCTGGGGGCCCGCTACGAGCAGTACTTC,CASSDGLGARYEQYF
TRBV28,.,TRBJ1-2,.,TGTGCCAGCAGCTCCTTAGTTTATAACTATGGCTACACCTTC,CASSSLVYNYGYTF
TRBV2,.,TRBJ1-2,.,TGTGCCAGCAGTGAAGGGAAGGGGTCCTTTGGGTATGGCTACACCTTC,CASSEGKGSFGYGYTF
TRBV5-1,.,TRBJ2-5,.,TGCGCCAGCAGCTTAAACACGGACCCTCGGGAGACCCAGTACTTC,CASSLNTDPRETQYF
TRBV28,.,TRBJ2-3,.,TGTGCCAGCAGGGGGTCCCCAGATACGCAGTATTTT,CASRGSPDTQYF
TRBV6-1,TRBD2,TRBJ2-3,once,TGTGCCAGCACTAAGGCTAGCGGGGGGGCTGATACGCAGTATTTT,CASTKASGGADTQYF
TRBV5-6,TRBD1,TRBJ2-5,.,TGTGCCAGCAGCTTGTCGGGACAGGGGCACCAAGAGACCCAGTACTTC,CASSLSGQGHQETQYF
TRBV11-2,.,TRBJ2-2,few,TGTGCCAGCAGCCCATGGGGGGGCCCAGGCACCGGGGAGCTGTTTTTT,CASSPWGGPGTGELFF
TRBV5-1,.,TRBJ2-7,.,TGCGCCAGCAGCTTGGGACAGCCCGGTCGCAACGAGCAGTACTTC,CASSLGQPGRNEQYF
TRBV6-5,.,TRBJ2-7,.,TGTGCCAGCAGCCTAACAGGGACATACGAGCAGTACTTC,CASSLTGTYEQYF
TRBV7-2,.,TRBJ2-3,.,TGTGCCAGCCAAGGGACTGGTGGCACAGATACGCAGTATTTT,CASQGTGGTDTQYF
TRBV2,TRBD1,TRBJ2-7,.,TGTGCCAGCAGGGGACAGGTTGGCGAGCAGTACTTC,CASRGQVGEQYF
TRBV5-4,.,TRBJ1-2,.,TGTGCCAGCAGCTTGGCCCCACGAATGGGCTATGGCTACACCTTC,CASSLAPRMGYGYTF
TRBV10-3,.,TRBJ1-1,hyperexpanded,TGTGCCATCAGTGAGTACCTGGGGGCGAACACTGAAGCTTTCTTT,CAISEYLGANTEAFF
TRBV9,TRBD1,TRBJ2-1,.,TGTGCCAGCAGCGTAGACGGGACAGATTACAATGAGCAGTTCTTC,CASSVDGTDYNEQFF
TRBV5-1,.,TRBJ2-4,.,TGCGCCAGCAGCATCAACAACTCGCGGCAGCAGAGAAACATTCAGTACTTC,CASSINNSRQQRNIQYF
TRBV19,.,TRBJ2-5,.,TGTGCCTCACAAGACTCGTTCAGCGAGACCCAGTACTTC,CASQDSFSETQYF
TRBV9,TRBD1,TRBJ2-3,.,TGTGCCAGCAGCGCCAATACGGGACAGGGGTTAACAGATACGCAGTATTTT,CASSANTGQGLTDTQYF
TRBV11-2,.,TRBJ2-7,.,TGTGCCAGCAGCTTAGGGGGGGTCTGGTACTTC,CASSLGGVWYF
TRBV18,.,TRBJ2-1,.,TGTGCCAGCTTTTTCACCAGGGGTAACAATGAGCAGTTCTTC,CASFFTRGNNEQFF
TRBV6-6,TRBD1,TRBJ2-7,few,TGTGCCAGCAGTTTGGGACAGGGATTCTCCTACGAGCAGTACTTC,CASSLGQGFSYEQYF
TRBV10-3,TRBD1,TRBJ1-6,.,TGTGCCATCAGAGCAGGGGGCGTTAATTCACCCCTCCACTTT,CAIRAGGVNSPLHF
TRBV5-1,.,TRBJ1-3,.,TGCGCCAGCAGCCTGGGGACATCTGGAAACACCATATATTTT,CASSLGTSGNTIYF
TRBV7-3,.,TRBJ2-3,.,TGTGCCAGCAGCTTAAATGAACGGGGCTTGCAGTATTTT,CASSLNERGLQYF
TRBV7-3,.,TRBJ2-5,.,TGTGCCAGCAGCTTAGGAAGTCAGGGTTCGACCCAGTACTTC,CASSLGSQGSTQYF
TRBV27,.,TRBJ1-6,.,TGTGCCAGCAGTTTCCGGGGGGGCAATTCACCCCTCCACTTT,CASSFRGGNSPLHF
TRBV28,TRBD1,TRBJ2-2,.,TGTGCCAGCAGTTCTCCACAGGGGCGGACCGGGGAGCTGTTTTTT,CASSSPQGRTGELFF
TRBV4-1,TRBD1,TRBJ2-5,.,TGCGCCAGCAGCTTTACAGGGGGGGAGACCCAGTACTTC,CASSFTGGETQYF
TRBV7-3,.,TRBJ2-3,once,TGTGCCAGCAGTACACGGAAGGGAGATACGCAGTATTTT,CASSTRKGDTQYF
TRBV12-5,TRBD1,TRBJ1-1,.,TGTGCTAGTGGTTTGGCAGAGCCGGGACAGAAGAACACTGAAGCTTTCTTT,CASGLAEPGQKNTEAFF
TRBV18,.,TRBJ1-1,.,TGTGCCAGCTCGGTCGCTGAGGGAACAGGCACTGAAGCTTTCTTT,CASSVAEGTGTEAFF
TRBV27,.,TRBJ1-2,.,TGTGCCAGCAGTCAGGGGCAGGACTATGGCTACACCTTC,CASSQGQDYGYTF
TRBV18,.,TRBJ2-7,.,TGTGCCAGCTCACCAAGGACTACAGACTCCTACGAGCAGTACTTC,CASSPRTTDSYEQYF
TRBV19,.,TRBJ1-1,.,TGTGCCAGTAGTATCCACGTGAACACTGAAGCTTTCTTT,CASSIHVNTEAFF
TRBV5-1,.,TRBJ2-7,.,TGCGCCAGCAGCTTGAGAGGGCTGAGCTCCTACGAGCAGTACTTC,CASSLRGLSSYEQYF
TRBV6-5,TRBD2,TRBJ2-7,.,TGTGCCAGCAGGGGACTAGCGGCTTCCTACGAGCAGTACTTC,CASRGLAASYEQYF
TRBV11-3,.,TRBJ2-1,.,TGTGCCAGCAGCTTTGGCCTCCAAGCCAATGAGCAGTTCTTC,CASSFGLQANEQFF
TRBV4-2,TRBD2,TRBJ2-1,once,TGTGCCAGCAGCCAAGAACTATCTAGCGGGGGGATAAGCTCCTACAATGAGCAGTTCTTC,CASSQELSSGGISSYNEQFF
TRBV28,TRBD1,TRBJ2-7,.,TGTGCCAGCAGGGGACAGGGGGCCACCTACGAGCAGTACTTC,CASRGQGATYEQYF
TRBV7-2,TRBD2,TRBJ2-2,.,TGTGCCAGCAGCTTAACCCCAACGAGCGGGAGAACCGGGGAGCTGTTTTTT,CASSLTPTSGRTGELFF